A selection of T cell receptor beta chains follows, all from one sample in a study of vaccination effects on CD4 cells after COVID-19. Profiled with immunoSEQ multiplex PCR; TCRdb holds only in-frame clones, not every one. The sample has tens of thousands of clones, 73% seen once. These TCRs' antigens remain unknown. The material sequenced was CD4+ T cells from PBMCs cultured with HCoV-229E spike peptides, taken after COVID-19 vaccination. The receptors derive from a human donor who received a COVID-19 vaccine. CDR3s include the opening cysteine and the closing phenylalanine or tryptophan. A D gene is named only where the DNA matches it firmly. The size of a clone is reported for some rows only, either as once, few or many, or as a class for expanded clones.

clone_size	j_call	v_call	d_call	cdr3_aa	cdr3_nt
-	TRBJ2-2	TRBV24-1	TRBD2	CATSDPWRTSGGTGELFF	TGTGCCACCAGTGACCCGTGGCGAACTAGCGGGGGTACCGGGGAGCTGTTTTTT
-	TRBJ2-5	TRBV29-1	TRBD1	CSVGQGSQETQYF	TGCAGCGTTGGACAGGGTTCCCAAGAGACCCAGTACTTC
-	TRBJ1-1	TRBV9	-	CASSVAEGNTEAFF	TGTGCCAGCAGCGTAGCGGAGGGGAACACTGAAGCTTTCTTT
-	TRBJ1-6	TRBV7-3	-	CASSLNQDSPLHF	TGTGCCAGCAGCTTAAACCAAGATTCACCCCTCCACTTT
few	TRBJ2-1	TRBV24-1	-	CATSDHGGGAGNEQFF	TGTGCCACCAGTGACCATGGGGGTGGGGCGGGTAATGAGCAGTTCTTC
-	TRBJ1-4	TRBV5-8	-	CASSLMGSNEKLFF	TGTGCCAGCAGCTTGATGGGTTCTAATGAAAAACTGTTTTTT
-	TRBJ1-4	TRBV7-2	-	CASSLFFPGAAEKLFF	TGTGCCAGCAGCTTATTTTTTCCAGGGGCGGCTGAAAAACTGTTTTTT
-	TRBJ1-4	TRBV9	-	CASSPAWPVANEKLFF	TGTGCCAGCAGCCCGGCTTGGCCTGTGGCTAATGAAAAACTGTTTTTT
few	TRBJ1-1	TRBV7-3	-	CASSLTYGLEAFF	TGTGCCAGCAGCTTAACTTACGGGTTAGAAGCTTTCTTT
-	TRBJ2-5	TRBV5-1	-	CASSLDRAERETQYF	TGCGCCAGCAGCTTGGACAGGGCGGAGCGCGAGACCCAGTACTTC
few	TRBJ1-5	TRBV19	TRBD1	CASSAGQVGQPQHF	TGTGCCAGTAGTGCGGGACAGGTGGGGCAGCCCCAGCATTTT
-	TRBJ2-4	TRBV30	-	CAWRGPGPNIQYF	TGTGCCTGGAGAGGTCCGGGACCAAACATTCAGTACTTC
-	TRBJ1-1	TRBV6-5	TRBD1	CASSPGQVFEAFF	TGTGCCAGCAGTCCCGGACAGGTTTTTGAAGCTTTCTTT
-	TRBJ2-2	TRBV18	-	CASTPSRGTELFF	TGTGCCAGCACCCCTTCCCGGGGGACGGAGCTGTTTTTT
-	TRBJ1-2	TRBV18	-	CASSPDGTPRPYTF	TGTGCCAGCTCACCCGACGGGACTCCACGGCCATACACCTTC
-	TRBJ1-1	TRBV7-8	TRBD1	CASSRGGQGGTEAFF	TGTGCCAGCAGCAGAGGGGGACAGGGAGGGACTGAAGCTTTCTTT
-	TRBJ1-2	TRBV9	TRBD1	CASSAHRDRVSYGYTF	TGTGCCAGCAGCGCGCACCGGGACAGGGTATCCTATGGCTACACCTTC
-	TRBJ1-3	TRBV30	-	CAWSVRSSGNTIYF	TGTGCCTGGAGTGTAAGAAGCTCTGGAAACACCATATATTTT
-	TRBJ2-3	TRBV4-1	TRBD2	CASSPRGDWTDTQYF	TGCGCCAGCAGCCCACGGGGGGACTGGACAGATACGCAGTATTTT
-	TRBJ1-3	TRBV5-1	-	CASSSGTAGNTIYF	TGCGCCAGCAGCTCCGGGACTGCCGGAAACACCATATATTTT
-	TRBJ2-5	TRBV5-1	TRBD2	CASSWGASGGPSGETQYF	TGCGCCAGCAGTTGGGGGGCTAGCGGGGGCCCCAGTGGAGAGACCCAGTACTTC
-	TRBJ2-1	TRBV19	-	CASAVTTSYNEQFF	TGTGCCAGTGCGGTGACTACTAGTTACAATGAGCAGTTCTTC
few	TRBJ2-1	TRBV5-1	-	CASSPLSSSYNEQFF	TGCGCCAGCAGCCCACTATCTAGCTCCTACAATGAGCAGTTCTTC
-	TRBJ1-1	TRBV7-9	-	CASSLNLGYWPEAFF	TGTGCCAGCAGCCTAAACTTAGGTTACTGGCCCGAAGCTTTCTTT
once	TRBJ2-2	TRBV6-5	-	CASRPLGGNTGELFF	TGTGCCAGCAGGCCTTTGGGGGGGAACACCGGGGAGCTGTTTTTT
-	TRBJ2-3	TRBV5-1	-	CASSQLRGGTSTDTQYF	TGCGCCAGCAGCCAACTCAGGGGGGGAACTAGCACAGATACGCAGTATTTT
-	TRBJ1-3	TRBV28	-	CASSLGGQGNTIYF	TGTGCCAGCAGTTTAGGGGGGCAAGGAAACACCATATATTTT
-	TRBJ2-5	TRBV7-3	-	CASSLFAFTETQYF	TGTGCCAGCAGCTTATTTGCGTTCACGGAGACCCAGTACTTC
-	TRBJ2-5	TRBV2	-	CASSARQQETQYF	TGTGCCAGCAGTGCGAGACAGCAAGAGACCCAGTACTTC
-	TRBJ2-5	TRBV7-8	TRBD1	CASSRGTGNQETQYF	TGTGCCAGCAGCCGAGGGACAGGGAATCAAGAGACCCAGTACTTC
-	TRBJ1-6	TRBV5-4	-	CASSPRNSPLHF	TGTGCCAGCAGCCCCCGAAATTCACCCCTCCACTTT
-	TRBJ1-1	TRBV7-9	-	CASSLGHLNTEAFF	TGTGCCAGCAGCTTAGGACACTTGAACACTGAAGCTTTCTTT
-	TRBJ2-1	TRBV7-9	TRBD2	CASSLLAGVGREQFF	TGTGCCAGCAGCTTATTAGCGGGGGTTGGGCGGGAGCAGTTCTTC
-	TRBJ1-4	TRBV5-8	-	CASSLQGLTNEKLFF	TGTGCCAGCAGCTTGCAGGGGCTGACTAATGAAAAACTGTTTTTT
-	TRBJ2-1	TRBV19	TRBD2	CASSISRIRQRGGLSYNEQFF	TGTGCCAGTAGCATAAGTCGGATCCGGCAGCGGGGGGGACTTTCCTACAATGAGCAGTTCTTC
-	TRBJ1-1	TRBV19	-	CASRQGQLTEAFF	TGTGCCAGTAGACAGGGTCAGTTGACTGAAGCTTTCTTT
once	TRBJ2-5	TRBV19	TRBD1	CASSIRRTGLGETQYF	TGTGCCAGTAGTATCCGTAGGACAGGGCTTGGGGAGACCCAGTACTTC
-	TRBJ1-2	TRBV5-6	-	CASSLGQANYGYTF	TGTGCCAGCAGCTTGGGGCAGGCCAACTATGGCTACACCTTC
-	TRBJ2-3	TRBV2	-	CASSEARRRTDTQYF	TGTGCCAGCAGTGAAGCGCGGAGGCGCACAGATACGCAGTATTTT
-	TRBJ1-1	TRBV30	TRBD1	CAWRRLAGGTEAFF	TGTGCCTGGAGGAGATTGGCAGGGGGGACTGAAGCTTTCTTT
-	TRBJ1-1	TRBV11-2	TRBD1	CASTLLGTVNTEAFF	TGTGCCAGCACCTTACTCGGGACAGTAAACACTGAAGCTTTCTTT
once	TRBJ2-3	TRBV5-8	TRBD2	CASSRTGTRGGADTQYF	TGTGCCAGCAGCAGAACCGGGACTAGGGGTGGGGCGGATACGCAGTATTTT
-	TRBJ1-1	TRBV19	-	CASSILVNTEAFF	TGTGCCAGTAGTATCTTAGTAAACACTGAAGCTTTCTTT
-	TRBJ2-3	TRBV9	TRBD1	CASSVAGRGRTDTQYF	TGTGCCAGCAGCGTAGCTGGCAGGGGGCGCACAGATACGCAGTATTTT
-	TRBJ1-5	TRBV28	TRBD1	CASSLDRVRWQPQHF	TGTGCCAGCAGTTTAGACAGGGTAAGATGGCAGCCCCAGCATTTT
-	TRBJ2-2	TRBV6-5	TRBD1	CASSLTGGRGTGELFF	TGTGCCAGCAGTTTAACAGGGGGCCGGGGTACCGGGGAGCTGTTTTTT
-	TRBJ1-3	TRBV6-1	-	CASSEVAGPIGGNTIYF	TGTGCCAGCAGTGAAGTAGCGGGCCCTATAGGAGGAAACACCATATATTTT
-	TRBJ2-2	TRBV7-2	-	CASSLDQGALFLNTGELFF	TGTGCCAGCAGCTTAGATCAAGGGGCCCTTTTCTTGAACACCGGGGAGCTGTTTTTT
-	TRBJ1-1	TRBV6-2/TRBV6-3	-	CASSGRPMNTEAFF	TGTGCCAGCAGTGGACGACCCATGAACACTGAAGCTTTCTTT
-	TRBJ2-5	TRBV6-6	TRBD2	CASSTLAGGETQYF	TGTGCCAGCAGTACTCTAGCGGGGGGAGAGACCCAGTACTTC
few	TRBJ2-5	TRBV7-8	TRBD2	CASSLPGLTQETQYF	TGTGCCAGCAGCTTGCCGGGACTAACCCAAGAGACCCAGTACTTC
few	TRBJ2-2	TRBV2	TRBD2	CASLGLAGVTGELFF	TGTGCCAGCTTGGGACTAGCGGGGGTTACCGGGGAGCTGTTTTTT
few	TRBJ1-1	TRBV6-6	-	CASSYSLDSLNTEAFF	TGTGCCAGCAGTTACTCATTGGACAGCTTGAACACTGAAGCTTTCTTT
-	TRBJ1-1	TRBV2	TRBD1	CASSNQGAGTEAFF	TGTGCCAGCAGTAACCAGGGGGCAGGCACTGAAGCTTTCTTT
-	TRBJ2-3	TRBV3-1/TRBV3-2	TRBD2	CASSQETSKRNTQYF	TGTGCCAGCAGCCAAGAGACTAGCAAACGAAATACGCAGTATTTT
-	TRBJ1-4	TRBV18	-	CASSPLGHFGTNEKLFF	TGTGCCAGCTCACCACTGGGCCACTTTGGGACTAATGAAAAACTGTTTTTT
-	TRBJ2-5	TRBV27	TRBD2	CASRGGGSMETQYF	TGTGCCAGCAGGGGGGGAGGGTCCATGGAGACCCAGTACTTC